A selection of T cell receptor beta chains follows, all from one sample in a study of control samples from healthy donors and cancer patients. TCRdb's copy holds only in-frame clones and misses some; the assay was immunoSEQ multiplex PCR. The table has some 140,000 clones, around 94% seen once. Sequences were obtained from PBMCs. The receptors were sampled from a man aged 55 to 70 with colorectal cancer. CDR3s include the opening cysteine and the closing phenylalanine or tryptophan. Fields, in order: V gene, clone size, D gene, J gene, CDR3 protein, CDR3 DNA. D genes are given only for firm matches. The size of a clone is reported for some rows only, either as once, few or many, or as a class for expanded clones.

v_call: TRBV19; clone_size: .; d_call: TRBD1; j_call: TRBJ1-4; cdr3_aa: CASSNPGGGEKLFF; cdr3_nt: TGTGCCAGTAGTAATCCAGGGGGCGGTGAAAAACTGTTTTTT
v_call: TRBV7-9; clone_size: .; d_call: TRBD1; j_call: TRBJ1-2; cdr3_aa: CASSQTGDGYTF; cdr3_nt: TGTGCCAGCAGCCAGACAGGGGATGGCTACACCTTC
v_call: TRBV5-1; clone_size: few; d_call: TRBD1; j_call: TRBJ1-2; cdr3_aa: CASSLGTGWGYTF; cdr3_nt: TGCGCCAGCAGCTTGGGGACAGGATGGGGCTACACCTTC
v_call: TRBV9; clone_size: once; d_call: .; j_call: TRBJ2-5; cdr3_aa: CASSRTRTQETQYF; cdr3_nt: TGTGCCAGCAGCAGAACTAGAACCCAAGAGACCCAGTACTTC
v_call: TRBV19; clone_size: .; d_call: TRBD1; j_call: TRBJ1-1; cdr3_aa: CASMGEGARNTEAFF; cdr3_nt: TGTGCCAGCATGGGGGAGGGGGCGCGGAACACTGAAGCTTTCTTT
v_call: TRBV29-1; clone_size: .; d_call: .; j_call: TRBJ1-1; cdr3_aa: CSARRLDSNTEAFF; cdr3_nt: TGCAGCGCCCGGCGGCTGGACTCCAACACTGAAGCTTTCTTT
v_call: TRBV19; clone_size: .; d_call: .; j_call: TRBJ2-7; cdr3_aa: CASSSGRGTYEQYF; cdr3_nt: TGTGCCAGTAGTAGTGGCAGGGGCACCTACGAGCAGTACTTC
v_call: TRBV20-1; clone_size: .; d_call: .; j_call: TRBJ1-2; cdr3_aa: CSASTGEANYGYTF; cdr3_nt: TGCAGTGCTAGTACGGGGGAGGCTAACTATGGCTACACCTTC
v_call: TRBV27; clone_size: .; d_call: .; j_call: TRBJ1-1; cdr3_aa: CASSPPGMNTEAFF; cdr3_nt: TGTGCCAGCAGCCCACCCGGGATGAACACTGAAGCTTTCTTT
v_call: TRBV6-1; clone_size: .; d_call: .; j_call: TRBJ2-7; cdr3_aa: CASSEEGLPYF; cdr3_nt: TGTGCCAGCAGTGAAGAGGGACTCCCGTACTTC
v_call: TRBV4-1; clone_size: .; d_call: .; j_call: TRBJ2-6; cdr3_aa: CASSQDLPQRVHSGANVLTF; cdr3_nt: TGCGCCAGCAGCCAAGACCTCCCCCAGCGGGTCCACTCTGGGGCCAACGTCCTGACTTTC
v_call: TRBV3-1/TRBV3-2; clone_size: .; d_call: TRBD2; j_call: TRBJ2-2; cdr3_aa: CASSRSGGPNTGELFF; cdr3_nt: TGTGCCAGCAGTCGAAGCGGGGGGCCCAACACCGGGGAGCTGTTTTTT
v_call: TRBV25-1; clone_size: .; d_call: .; j_call: TRBJ2-1; cdr3_aa: CASSAHYEQFF; cdr3_nt: TGTGCCAGCAGTGCCCACTATGAGCAGTTCTTC
v_call: TRBV5-1; clone_size: .; d_call: .; j_call: TRBJ2-6; cdr3_aa: CASSLGGTGANVLTF; cdr3_nt: TGCGCCAGCAGCTTGGGAGGAACTGGGGCCAACGTCCTGACTTTC
v_call: TRBV5-1; clone_size: .; d_call: TRBD2; j_call: TRBJ2-5; cdr3_aa: CASSLARAGGRETQYF; cdr3_nt: TGCGCCAGCAGCTTGGCCCGAGCGGGGGGGCGAGAGACCCAGTACTTC
v_call: TRBV6-6; clone_size: .; d_call: TRBD2; j_call: TRBJ2-7; cdr3_aa: CASSYGLAVLPYEQYF; cdr3_nt: TGTGCCAGCAGTTACGGGCTAGCGGTACTACCCTACGAGCAGTACTTC
v_call: TRBV6-5; clone_size: .; d_call: TRBD1; j_call: TRBJ1-6; cdr3_aa: CASTAGQGQSPLHF; cdr3_nt: TGTGCCAGCACCGCGGGACAGGGACAATCACCCCTCCACTTT
v_call: TRBV5-1; clone_size: .; d_call: TRBD1; j_call: TRBJ1-1; cdr3_aa: CASREQGAGTEAFF; cdr3_nt: TGCGCCAGCAGGGAACAGGGGGCGGGAACTGAAGCTTTCTTT
v_call: TRBV6-6; clone_size: once; d_call: .; j_call: TRBJ2-5; cdr3_aa: CASSYAGTDQETQYF; cdr3_nt: TGTGCCAGCAGTTACGCCGGGACCGATCAAGAGACCCAGTACTTC
v_call: TRBV5-1; clone_size: .; d_call: TRBD1; j_call: TRBJ2-7; cdr3_aa: CASSFETGYEQYF; cdr3_nt: TGCGCCAGCAGCTTCGAGACAGGGTACGAGCAGTACTTC
v_call: TRBV6-4; clone_size: .; d_call: .; j_call: TRBJ1-1; cdr3_aa: CASSENGKNTEAFF; cdr3_nt: TGTGCCAGCAGTGAAAACGGGAAGAACACTGAAGCTTTCTTT
v_call: TRBV25-1; clone_size: .; d_call: .; j_call: TRBJ1-1; cdr3_aa: CASSPFGAGRDAFF; cdr3_nt: TGTGCCAGCAGCCCATTTGGGGCAGGGAGGGATGCTTTCTTT
v_call: TRBV6-5; clone_size: .; d_call: TRBD1; j_call: TRBJ2-7; cdr3_aa: CASSYSGQLYEQYF; cdr3_nt: TGTGCCAGCAGTTACTCGGGACAGTTATACGAGCAGTACTTC
v_call: TRBV7-9; clone_size: once; d_call: .; j_call: TRBJ2-3; cdr3_aa: CASSLGRGADTQYF; cdr3_nt: TGTGCCAGCAGCTTGGGAAGGGGGGCAGATACGCAGTATTTT
v_call: TRBV12-3/TRBV12-4; clone_size: .; d_call: TRBD1; j_call: TRBJ2-7; cdr3_aa: CASRGQADYEQYF; cdr3_nt: TGTGCCAGCAGAGGACAGGCGGACTACGAGCAGTACTTC
v_call: TRBV6-2/TRBV6-3; clone_size: .; d_call: .; j_call: TRBJ1-1; cdr3_aa: CASSYLKDTEAFF; cdr3_nt: TGTGCCAGCAGTTACTTGAAAGACACTGAAGCTTTCTTT
v_call: TRBV19; clone_size: .; d_call: .; j_call: TRBJ1-5; cdr3_aa: CASTLGGVSQPQHF; cdr3_nt: TGTGCCAGTACCCTCGGGGGGGTCTCTCAGCCCCAGCATTTT
v_call: TRBV24-1; clone_size: .; d_call: .; j_call: TRBJ2-5; cdr3_aa: CATSDEETQYF; cdr3_nt: TGTGCCACCAGTGATGAAGAGACCCAGTACTTC
v_call: TRBV4-1; clone_size: .; d_call: .; j_call: TRBJ2-5; cdr3_aa: CASSQKPALAFVETQYF; cdr3_nt: TGCGCCAGCAGCCAAAAACCTGCACTAGCTTTTGTGGAGACCCAGTACTTC
v_call: TRBV11-2; clone_size: .; d_call: TRBD2; j_call: TRBJ2-2; cdr3_aa: CASSIRLAGGTNTGELFF; cdr3_nt: TGTGCCAGCAGCATCCGACTAGCGGGGGGGACGAACACCGGGGAGCTGTTTTTT
v_call: TRBV5-6; clone_size: .; d_call: TRBD1; j_call: TRBJ1-5; cdr3_aa: CASSRGQINQPQHF; cdr3_nt: TGTGCCAGCAGCCGGGGACAGATCAATCAGCCCCAGCATTTT
v_call: TRBV28; clone_size: .; d_call: .; j_call: TRBJ2-7; cdr3_aa: CASSTLSGGNEQYF; cdr3_nt: TGTGCCAGCAGTACTCTCTCAGGGGGGAACGAGCAGTACTTC
v_call: TRBV6-2/TRBV6-3; clone_size: .; d_call: TRBD1; j_call: TRBJ1-2; cdr3_aa: CASSWAPRDRVPGYTF; cdr3_nt: TGTGCCAGCAGTTGGGCGCCTCGGGACAGGGTCCCGGGTTACACCTTC
v_call: TRBV21-1; clone_size: .; d_call: .; j_call: TRBJ1-6; cdr3_aa: CASTLQGSSYNSPLHF; cdr3_nt: TGTGCCAGCACCCTACAGGGGAGCTCCTATAATTCACCCCTCCACTTT
v_call: TRBV7-9; clone_size: .; d_call: TRBD1; j_call: TRBJ2-7; cdr3_aa: CASSATGGSNEQYF; cdr3_nt: TGTGCCAGCAGCGCGACAGGGGGCTCTAACGAGCAGTACTTC
v_call: TRBV4-3; clone_size: .; d_call: .; j_call: TRBJ2-1; cdr3_aa: CASSQKKNNEQFF; cdr3_nt: TGCGCCAGCAGCCAGAAGAAGAACAATGAGCAGTTCTTC
v_call: TRBV30; clone_size: .; d_call: TRBD1; j_call: TRBJ1-4; cdr3_aa: CAWSWGQTNEKLFF; cdr3_nt: TGTGCCTGGAGTTGGGGACAGACTAATGAAAAACTGTTTTTT
v_call: TRBV7-9; clone_size: few; d_call: .; j_call: TRBJ1-1; cdr3_aa: CASSPNRDLTEAFF; cdr3_nt: TGTGCCAGCAGCCCTAACAGGGACCTCACTGAAGCTTTCTTT
v_call: TRBV11-2; clone_size: .; d_call: .; j_call: TRBJ1-3; cdr3_aa: CASSLYHGGTGNTIYF; cdr3_nt: TGTGCCAGCAGCTTATATCACGGGGGGACTGGAAACACCATATATTTT
v_call: TRBV7-9; clone_size: .; d_call: .; j_call: TRBJ2-1; cdr3_aa: CASSLPGAIGNEQFF; cdr3_nt: TGTGCCAGCAGCTTACCGGGGGCCATAGGGAATGAGCAGTTCTTC
v_call: TRBV5-1; clone_size: .; d_call: .; j_call: TRBJ1-3; cdr3_aa: CASSLAGPSSGNTIYF; cdr3_nt: TGCGCCAGCAGCTTGGCCGGGCCGTCCTCTGGAAACACCATATATTTT
v_call: TRBV11-2; clone_size: few; d_call: .; j_call: TRBJ1-2; cdr3_aa: CASSLDSGGQQGYTF; cdr3_nt: TGTGCCAGCAGCTTAGACTCAGGCGGGCAGCAAGGCTACACCTTC
v_call: TRBV10-2; clone_size: .; d_call: TRBD2; j_call: TRBJ2-5; cdr3_aa: CASKTSGGFKETQYF; cdr3_nt: TGCGCCAGCAAAACTAGCGGGGGGTTTAAAGAGACCCAGTACTTC
v_call: TRBV7-2; clone_size: .; d_call: TRBD1; j_call: TRBJ1-5; cdr3_aa: CASSRTGGNQPQHF; cdr3_nt: TGTGCCAGCAGCCGGACAGGTGGGAATCAGCCCCAGCATTTT
v_call: TRBV19; clone_size: .; d_call: .; j_call: TRBJ1-1; cdr3_aa: CASSINPGVSEAFF; cdr3_nt: TGTGCCAGTAGTATAAACCCAGGGGTTTCTGAAGCTTTCTTT
v_call: TRBV7-9; clone_size: few; d_call: TRBD1; j_call: TRBJ2-1; cdr3_aa: CASSAGQGAYEQFF; cdr3_nt: TGTGCCAGCAGCGCCGGACAGGGGGCTTATGAGCAGTTCTTC
v_call: TRBV6-5; clone_size: .; d_call: .; j_call: TRBJ1-4; cdr3_aa: CASTVAGATNEKLFF; cdr3_nt: TGTGCCAGCACCGTCGCGGGGGCAACTAATGAAAAACTGTTTTTT
v_call: TRBV6-5; clone_size: .; d_call: TRBD2; j_call: TRBJ2-1; cdr3_aa: CASSYGGSYNEQFF; cdr3_nt: TGTGCCAGCAGTTACGGCGGGAGTTACAATGAGCAGTTCTTC